These T cell receptor beta chains were read from a single sample in a study of regulatory T cells in long-lasting Graves disease. Via MiXCR, TCRdb re-called the multiplex PCR reads, giving one row per CDR3 protein. The sample holds 380,000 or so distinct CDR3 sequences, 15% to 20% seen once. The same data also contributed to another study, on T cells in Graves' hyperthyroidism and ophthalmopathy.

This specimen was peripheral blood mononuclear cells (PBMCs), taken at new diagnosis, from a patient treated with antithyroid drugs. All receptors derive from a young woman with Graves disease. The CDR3 runs from the conserved cysteine through the conserved F or W. A D gene is named only where the DNA matches it firmly.

v_gene,d_gene,j_gene,CDR3aa
TRBV29-1,TRBD1,TRBJ1-5,CSVRQGNSNQPQHF
TRBV9,-,TRBJ1-1,CASSPTAGYTEAFF
TRBV19,-,TRBJ1-5,CASSSGAYNQPQHF
TRBV3-1,-,TRBJ1-2,CASRQGRYGANYGCTF
TRBV19,TRBD1,TRBJ1-5,CASRTHRGSSNQPQHF
TRBV24-1,-,TRBJ2-5,CATSDLLQETQYF
TRBV15,TRBD2,TRBJ2-7,CATSSLAGASYEQYF
TRBV7-3,TRBD2,TRBJ2-3,CASSLSLAGTSTDTQYF
TRBV29-1,TRBD1,TRBJ1-1,CSGDREAFF
TRBV29-1,-,TRBJ2-7,CSVRGTSSYEQYF
TRBV6-1,-,TRBJ1-5,CASSLTGPNQPQHF
TRBV28,TRBD2,TRBJ2-2,CASTNSGAPTGELFF
TRBV18,TRBD1,TRBJ1-1,CASSPPGQGPLGAFF
TRBV6-1,TRBD1,TRBJ1-1,CASGPDRVSTEAFF
TRBV6-1,-,TRBJ2-1,CASRAVAGYYNEQFF
TRBV30,TRBD2,TRBJ2-5,CAWGYRGAGGKTQYF